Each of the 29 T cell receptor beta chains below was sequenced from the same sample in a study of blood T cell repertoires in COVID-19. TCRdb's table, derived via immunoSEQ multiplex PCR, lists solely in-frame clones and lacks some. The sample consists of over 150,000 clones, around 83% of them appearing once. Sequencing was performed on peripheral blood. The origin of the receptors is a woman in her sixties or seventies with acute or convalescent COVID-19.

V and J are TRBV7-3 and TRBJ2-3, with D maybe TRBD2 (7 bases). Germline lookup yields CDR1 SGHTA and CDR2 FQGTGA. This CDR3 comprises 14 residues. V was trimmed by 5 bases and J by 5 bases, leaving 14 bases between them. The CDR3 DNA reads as TGTGCCAGCAGCCCGGGGGGCGATTTAGATACGCAGTATTTT. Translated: CASSPGGDLDTQYF.

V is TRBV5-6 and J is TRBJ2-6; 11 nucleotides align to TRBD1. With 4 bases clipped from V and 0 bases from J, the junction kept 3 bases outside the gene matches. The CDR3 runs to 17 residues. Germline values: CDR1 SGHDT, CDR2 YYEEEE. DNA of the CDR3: TGTGCCAGCAGCCCCGGGACAGGGGGCTCTGGGGCCAACGTCCTGACTTTC. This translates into CASSPGTGGSGANVLTF.

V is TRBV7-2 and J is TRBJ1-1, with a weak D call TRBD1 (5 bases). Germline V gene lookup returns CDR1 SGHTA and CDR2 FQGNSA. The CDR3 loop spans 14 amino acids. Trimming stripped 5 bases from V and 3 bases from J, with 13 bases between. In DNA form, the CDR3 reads TGTGCCAGCAGCCCCCAGGGTCGGCACACTGAAGCTTTCTTT. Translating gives CASSPQGRHTEAFF.

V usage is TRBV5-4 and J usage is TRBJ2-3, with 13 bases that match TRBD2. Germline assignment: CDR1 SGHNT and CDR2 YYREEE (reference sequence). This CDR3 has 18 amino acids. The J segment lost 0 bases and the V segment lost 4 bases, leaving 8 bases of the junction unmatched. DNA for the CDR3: TGTGCCAGCAGCAAAAGGACTAGCGGGGGCCGGAGCACAGATACGCAGTATTTT. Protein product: CASSKRTSGGRSTDTQYF.

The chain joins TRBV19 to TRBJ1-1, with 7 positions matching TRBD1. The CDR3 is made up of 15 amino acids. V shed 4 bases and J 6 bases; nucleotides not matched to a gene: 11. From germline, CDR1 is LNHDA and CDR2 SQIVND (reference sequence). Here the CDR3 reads CASSTLSRGWSEAFF. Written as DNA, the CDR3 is TGTGCCAGTAGTACCCTCTCCAGGGGGTGGTCTGAAGCTTTCTTT.

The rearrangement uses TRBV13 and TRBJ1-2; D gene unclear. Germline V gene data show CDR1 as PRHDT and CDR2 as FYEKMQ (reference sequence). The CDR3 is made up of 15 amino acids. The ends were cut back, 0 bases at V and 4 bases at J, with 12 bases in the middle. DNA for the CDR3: TGTGCCAGCAGCTTAGGGGCTTTGCGAGGCTATGGCTACACCTTC. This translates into CASSLGALRGYGYTF.

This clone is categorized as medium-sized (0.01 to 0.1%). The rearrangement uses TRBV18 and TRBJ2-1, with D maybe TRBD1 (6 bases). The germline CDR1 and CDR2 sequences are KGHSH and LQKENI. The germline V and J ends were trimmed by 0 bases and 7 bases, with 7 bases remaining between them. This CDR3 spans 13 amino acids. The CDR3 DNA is TGTGCCAGCTCACCACCGCAGGGGAATGAGCAGTTCTTC. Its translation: CASSPPQGNEQFF.

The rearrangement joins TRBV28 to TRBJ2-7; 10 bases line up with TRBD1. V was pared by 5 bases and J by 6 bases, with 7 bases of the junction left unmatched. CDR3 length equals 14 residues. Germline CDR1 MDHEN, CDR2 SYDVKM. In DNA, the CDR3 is TGTGCCAGCAGTACAGCCGGGACAGGGGTCGAGCAGTACGTC. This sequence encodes CASSTAGTGVEQYV.

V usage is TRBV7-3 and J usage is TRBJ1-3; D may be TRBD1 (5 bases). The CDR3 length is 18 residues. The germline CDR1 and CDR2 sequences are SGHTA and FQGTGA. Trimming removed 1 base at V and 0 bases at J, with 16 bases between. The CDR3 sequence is CASSLIGGQGGSGNTIYF. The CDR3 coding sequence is TGTGCCAGCAGCTTAATAGGAGGCCAGGGAGGCTCTGGAAACACCATATATTTT.

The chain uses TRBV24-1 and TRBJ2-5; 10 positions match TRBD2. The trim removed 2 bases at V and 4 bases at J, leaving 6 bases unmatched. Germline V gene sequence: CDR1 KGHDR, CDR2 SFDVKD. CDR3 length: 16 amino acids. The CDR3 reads CATSDSGAGGRETQYF. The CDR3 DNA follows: TGTGCCACCAGTGATTCCGGAGCGGGGGGGCGAGAGACCCAGTACTTC.

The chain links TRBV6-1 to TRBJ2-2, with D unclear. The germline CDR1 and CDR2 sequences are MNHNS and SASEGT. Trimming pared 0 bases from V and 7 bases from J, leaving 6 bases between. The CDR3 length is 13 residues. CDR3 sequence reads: CASSEAFRGELFF. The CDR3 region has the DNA TGTGCCAGCAGTGAAGCGTTTCGCGGGGAGCTGTTTTTT.

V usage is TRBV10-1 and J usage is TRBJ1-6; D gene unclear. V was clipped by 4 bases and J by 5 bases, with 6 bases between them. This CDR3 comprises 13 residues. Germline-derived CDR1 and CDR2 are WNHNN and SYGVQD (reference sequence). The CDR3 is CASSVRNNSPLHF. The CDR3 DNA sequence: TGCGCCAGCAGTGTTCGTAATAATTCACCCCTCCACTTT.

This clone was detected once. CDR3 region: CASGEGAEQPQHF. CDR3 nucleotide sequence: TGCGCCAGCGGCGAGGGGGCTGAGCAGCCCCAGCATTTT. The chain employs TRBV5-1 and TRBJ1-5, with 7 positions matching TRBD1. The CDR3 length is 13 residues. Germline assignment: CDR1 SGHRS and CDR2 YFSETQ. After removal of 7 bases from V and 7 bases from J, the junction contained 8 bases not matched to a gene.

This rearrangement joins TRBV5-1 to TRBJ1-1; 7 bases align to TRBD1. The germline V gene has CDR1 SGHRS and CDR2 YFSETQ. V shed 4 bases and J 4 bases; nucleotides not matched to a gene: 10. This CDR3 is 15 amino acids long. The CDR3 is CASSKGTVVFTEAFF. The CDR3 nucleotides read TGCGCCAGCAGCAAAGGGACAGTAGTTTTCACTGAAGCTTTCTTT. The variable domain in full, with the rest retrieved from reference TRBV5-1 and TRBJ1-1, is KAGVTQTPRYLIKTRGQQVTLSCSPISGHRSVSWYQQTPGQGLQFLFEYFSETQRNKGNFPGRFSGRQFSNSRSEMNVSTLELGDSALYLCASSKGTVVFTEAFFGQGTRLTVV.

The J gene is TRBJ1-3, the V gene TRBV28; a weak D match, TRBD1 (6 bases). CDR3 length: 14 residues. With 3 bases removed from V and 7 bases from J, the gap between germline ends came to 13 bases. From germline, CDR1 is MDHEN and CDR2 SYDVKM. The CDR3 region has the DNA TGTGCCAGCAGTTTGTGGGGGCGCGTCAACACCATATATTTT. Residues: CASSLWGRVNTIYF.

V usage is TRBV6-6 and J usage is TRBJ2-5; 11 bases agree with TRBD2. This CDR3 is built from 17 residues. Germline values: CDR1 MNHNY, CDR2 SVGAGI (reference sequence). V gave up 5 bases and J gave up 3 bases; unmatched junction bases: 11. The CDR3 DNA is TGTGCCAGCAGTCCCTTCGGGCCTAGCGGGGGGAAAGAGACCCAGTACTTC. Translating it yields CASSPFGPSGGKETQYF.

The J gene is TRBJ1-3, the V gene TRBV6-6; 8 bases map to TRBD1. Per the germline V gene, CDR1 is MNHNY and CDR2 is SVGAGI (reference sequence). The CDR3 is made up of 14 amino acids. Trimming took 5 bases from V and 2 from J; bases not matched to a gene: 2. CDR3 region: CASSPGQAGNTIYF. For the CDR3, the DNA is TGTGCCAGCAGTCCGGGACAGGCTGGAAACACCATATATTTT.

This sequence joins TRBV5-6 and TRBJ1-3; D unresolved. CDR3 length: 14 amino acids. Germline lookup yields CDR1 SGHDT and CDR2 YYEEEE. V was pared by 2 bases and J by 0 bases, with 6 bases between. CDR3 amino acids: CASSLQRSGNTIYF. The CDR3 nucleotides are TGTGCCAGCAGCTTACAACGCTCTGGAAACACCATATATTTT.

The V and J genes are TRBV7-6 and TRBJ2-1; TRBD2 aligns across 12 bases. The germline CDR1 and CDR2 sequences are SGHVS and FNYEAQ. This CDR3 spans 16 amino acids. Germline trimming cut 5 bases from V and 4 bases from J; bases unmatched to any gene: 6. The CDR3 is CASSKNLAGGYNEQFF. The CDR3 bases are TGTGCCAGCAGCAAAAATCTAGCGGGGGGGTACAATGAGCAGTTCTTC.

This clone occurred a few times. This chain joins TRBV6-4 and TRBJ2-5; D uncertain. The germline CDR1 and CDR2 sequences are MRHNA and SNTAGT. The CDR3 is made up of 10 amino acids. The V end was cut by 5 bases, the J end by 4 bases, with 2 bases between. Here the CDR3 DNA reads TGTGCCAGCAGTCGAGAGACCCAGTACTTC. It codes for CASSRETQYF.

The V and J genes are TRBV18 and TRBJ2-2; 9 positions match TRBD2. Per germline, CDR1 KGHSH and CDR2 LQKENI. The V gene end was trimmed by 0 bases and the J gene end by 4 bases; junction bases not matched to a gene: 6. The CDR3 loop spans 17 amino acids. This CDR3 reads CASSPPSSGGVTGELFF. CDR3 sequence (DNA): TGTGCCAGCTCACCACCAAGTAGCGGGGGAGTCACCGGGGAGCTGTTTTTT.

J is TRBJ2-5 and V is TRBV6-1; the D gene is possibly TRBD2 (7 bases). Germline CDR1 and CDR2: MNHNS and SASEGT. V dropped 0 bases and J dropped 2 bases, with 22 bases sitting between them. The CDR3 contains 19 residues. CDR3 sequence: CASSEARFWVGGRQETQYF. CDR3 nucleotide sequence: TGTGCCAGCAGTGAAGCTCGGTTCTGGGTGGGGGGGCGGCAAGAGACCCAGTACTTC.

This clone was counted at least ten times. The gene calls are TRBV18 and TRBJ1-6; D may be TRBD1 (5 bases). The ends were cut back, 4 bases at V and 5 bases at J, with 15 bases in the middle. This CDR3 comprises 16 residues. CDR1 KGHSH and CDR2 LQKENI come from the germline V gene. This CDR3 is CASSLLPGLNNSPLHF. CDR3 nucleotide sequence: TGTGCCAGCTCACTCCTTCCGGGACTGAATAATTCACCCCTCCACTTT.

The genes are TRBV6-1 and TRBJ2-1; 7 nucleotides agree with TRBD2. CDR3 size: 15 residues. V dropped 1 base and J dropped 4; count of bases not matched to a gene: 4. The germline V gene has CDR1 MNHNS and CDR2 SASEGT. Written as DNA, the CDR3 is TGTGCCAGCAGTGAAGTACGGGACTATTACAATGAGCAGTTCTTC. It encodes CASSEVRDYYNEQFF.

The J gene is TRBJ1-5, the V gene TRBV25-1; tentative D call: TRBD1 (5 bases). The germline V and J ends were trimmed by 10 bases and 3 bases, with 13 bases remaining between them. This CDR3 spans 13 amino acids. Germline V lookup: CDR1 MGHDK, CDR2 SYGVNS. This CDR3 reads CAIIDRYNQPQHF. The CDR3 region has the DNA TGTGCCATCATAGACAGATACAATCAGCCCCAGCATTTT.

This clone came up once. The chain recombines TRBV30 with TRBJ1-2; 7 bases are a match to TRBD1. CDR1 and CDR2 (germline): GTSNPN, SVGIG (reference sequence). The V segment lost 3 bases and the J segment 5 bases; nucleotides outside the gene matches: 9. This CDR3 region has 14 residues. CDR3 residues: CAWSGRDSVYGYTF. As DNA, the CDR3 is TGTGCCTGGAGCGGCCGGGACAGTGTATATGGCTACACCTTC.

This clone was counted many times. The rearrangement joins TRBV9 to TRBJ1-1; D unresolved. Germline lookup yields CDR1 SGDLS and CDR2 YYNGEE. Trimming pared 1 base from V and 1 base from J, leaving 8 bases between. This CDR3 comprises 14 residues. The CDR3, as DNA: TGTGCCAGCAGCGTACGACCAGGGAACACTGAAGCTTTCTTT. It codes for CASSVRPGNTEAFF. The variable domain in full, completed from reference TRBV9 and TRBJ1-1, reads DSGVTQTPKHLITATGQRVTLRCSPRSGDLSVYWYQQSLDQGLQFLIQYYNGEERAKGNILERFSAQQFPDLHSELNLSSLELGDSALYFCASSVRPGNTEAFFGQGTRLTVV.

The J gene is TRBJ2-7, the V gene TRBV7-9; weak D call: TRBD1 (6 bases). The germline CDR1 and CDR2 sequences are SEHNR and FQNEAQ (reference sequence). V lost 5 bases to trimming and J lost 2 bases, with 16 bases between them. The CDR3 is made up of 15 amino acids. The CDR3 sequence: CASSRLWQGTYEQYF. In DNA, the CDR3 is TGTGCCAGCAGCCGACTTTGGCAGGGGACCTACGAGCAGTACTTC.

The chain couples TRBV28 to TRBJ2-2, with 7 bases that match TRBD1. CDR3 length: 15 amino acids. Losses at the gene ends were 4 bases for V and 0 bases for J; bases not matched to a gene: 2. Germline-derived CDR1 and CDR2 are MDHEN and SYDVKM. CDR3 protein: CASSSGTANTGELFF. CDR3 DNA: TGTGCCAGCAGTTCCGGGACAGCGAACACCGGGGAGCTGTTTTTT.